The 2 T cell receptor beta chains given below trace back to one sample, sequenced in a study of OX40 agonist ivuxolimab in advanced cancers. Clones were read by immunoSEQ multiplex PCR, and TCRdb kept only the in-frame ones, dropping some. This sample has tens of thousands of clones, with approximately 79% found just once. The specimen comprised CD4+ or CD8+ T cells sorted from blood, sampled in a trial of the OX40 agonist ivuxolimab. The receptors come from an adult with an advanced solid tumor such as melanoma, head and neck, liver or kidney cancer.

The V and J genes are TRBV19 and TRBJ2-7; tentatively, D is TRBD2 (5 bases). Germline values: CDR1 LNHDA, CDR2 SQIVND (reference sequence). The CDR3 has 15 amino acids. Trimming removed 5 bases from V and 4 bases from J, with 18 bases in between. CDR3 DNA: TGTGCCAGTAGTGGAAACGGCCTGAGAGGGTACGAGCAGTACTTC. This gives the protein CASSGNGLRGYEQYF.

The genes are TRBV5-6 and TRBJ2-7, with D possibly matching TRBD1 (5 bases). Trimming removed 2 bases from V and 3 bases from J, with 15 bases in between. The CDR3 totals 15 residues. Germline loops: CDR1 SGHDT, CDR2 YYEEEE. In DNA form, the CDR3 reads TGTGCCAGCAGCTTAGCACCAGGACAAAACTACGAGCAGTACTTC. This translates into CASSLAPGQNYEQYF.